A single sample is the source of the 24 T cell receptor beta chains below, sequenced in a study of blood T cell repertoires in COVID-19. Produced via immunoSEQ multiplex PCR; TCRdb's table is partial and in-frame only. This sample carries approximately 210,000 clones, approximately 83% of them seen once, and the ten largest clones take 2% to 3%. Material: peripheral blood. The receptor source for this set is a woman aged 40-49 years with active or convalescent COVID-19.

The CDR3 DNA is TGTGCCAGCAGCATGGGGGACAGCATTAATGAAAAACTGTTTTTT. Translated, it gives CASSMGDSINEKLFF. V is TRBV11-3 and J is TRBJ1-4, with TRBD1 matching over 7 bases. CDR1 SGHNT and CDR2 YENEEA come from the germline V gene. CDR3 size: 15 residues. V was clipped by 5 bases and J by 4 bases; unmatched bases: 7.

With regard to this clone: The sample contains more than one DNA sequence encoding this CDR3. The chain couples TRBV12-3 or TRBV12-4 to TRBJ1-1; D not resolved. Trimming removed 5 bases at V and 5 bases at J, with 6 bases between. The CDR3 has 11 residues. The CDR3 region is CASSTGTEAFF. The CDR3 nucleotides are TGTGCCAGCAGTACGGGAACTGAAGCTTTCTTT.

V usage is TRBV12-3 or TRBV12-4 and J usage is TRBJ1-1; the D gene is possibly TRBD1 (5 bases). Trimming took off 3 bases at V and 11 bases at J, with 13 bases between the two ends. The CDR3 runs 12 residues. Here the CDR3 DNA reads TGTGCCAGCAGTTTGGTTTGGGACTGGGCTTTCTTT. This sequence encodes CASSLVWDWAFF.

The genes are TRBV5-6 and TRBJ2-7; 8 nucleotides line up with TRBD2. The V and J ends lost 3 bases and 5 bases, in that order; junction bases with no gene match: 10. The CDR3 runs to 15 residues. Per germline, CDR1 SGHDT and CDR2 YYEEEE. The CDR3 loop reads CASSSEREIPHEQYF. CDR3 bases: TGTGCCAGCAGCTCGGAGCGGGAGATCCCCCACGAGCAGTACTTC.

The genes are TRBV12-3 or TRBV12-4 and TRBJ1-1; D unresolved. V lost 3 bases and J lost 4, with 6 bases in between. This CDR3 spans 12 amino acids. The CDR3 nucleotides are TGTGCCAGCAGTTTTAGGAGCACTGAAGCTTTCTTT. Its translation: CASSFRSTEAFF.

This CDR3 is CASSLVLGSGSSTYEQYF. The CDR3 DNA is TGTGCCAGCAGCCTAGTCCTGGGTAGCGGGAGTTCCACCTACGAGCAGTACTTC. The gene calls are TRBV7-8 and TRBJ2-7; 9 nucleotides align to TRBD2. This CDR3 contains 18 residues. Germline V lookup: CDR1 SGHVS, CDR2 FQNEAQ. The ends lost 5 bases at V and 2 bases at J; junction bases unmatched: 16.

This chain connects TRBV6-5 to TRBJ1-5, with D perhaps matching TRBD1 (5 bases). Between the trimmed V and J ends, which lost 0 bases and 1 base, there was a span of 7 bases. The germline gives CDR1 MNHEY, CDR2 SVGAGI. The CDR3 consists of 15 residues. The CDR3 spells CASSYSAGSNQPQHF. CDR3 nucleotide sequence: TGTGCCAGCAGTTACTCCGCAGGGAGCAATCAGCCCCAGCATTTT.

CDR3 loop: CATYSGAYNEQFF. CDR3 sequence (DNA): TGTGCCACATATAGCGGGGCCTACAATGAGCAGTTCTTC. V usage is TRBV2 and J usage is TRBJ2-1; 8 bases align to TRBD2. CDR1 and CDR2 from the germline V gene are SNHLY and FYNNEI. The length of the CDR3 is 13 residues. V lost 10 bases to trimming and J lost 2 bases; unmatched junction nucleotides: 4.

This chain uses TRBV7-2 with TRBJ2-5, with D maybe TRBD1 (5 bases). V was clipped by 4 bases and J by 4 bases, with 16 bases between them. The CDR3 length is 15 residues. Germline V gene sequence: CDR1 SGHTA, CDR2 FQGNSA. This CDR3 reads CASSSTSTAIETQYF. CDR3 sequence (DNA): TGTGCCAGCAGCTCAACCTCGACAGCTATAGAGACCCAGTACTTC.

J is TRBJ1-2 and V is TRBV12-5; possibly TRBD1 for D (6 bases). The CDR3 covers 15 residues. Trimming cost V 2 bases and J 7 bases, with 17 bases left between them. The V gene's germline CDR1 is LGHNT and CDR2 FRNRAP. The CDR3 region is CASGLIPQGPGGYTF. The CDR3 DNA is TGTGCTAGTGGTTTGATACCCCAGGGGCCAGGTGGCTACACCTTC.

The chain couples TRBV18 to TRBJ2-7; D may be TRBD2 (6 bases). There are 14 residues in the CDR3. V was trimmed by 4 bases and J by 0 bases, leaving 10 bases between them. From germline, CDR1 is KGHSH and CDR2 LQKENI. The CDR3 nucleotides read TGTGCCAGCTCACTAGCGGAGAGCTCCTACGAGCAGTACTTC. This sequence encodes CASSLAESSYEQYF.

The chain uses TRBV21-1 and TRBJ1-6; the D segment call TRBD1 is taken from the table without a DNA check. TRBV21-1 is an annotated pseudogene. This CDR3 is built from 16 residues. The CDR3 nucleotides are TGTGCCAAGGGGGCCCCAGCCGCAGAGAATAATTCACCCCTCCACTTT. This sequence encodes CAKGAPAAENNSPLHF.

The chain uses TRBV19 and TRBJ1-5, with 8 nucleotides matching TRBD1. In germline, CDR1 is LNHDA, CDR2 SQIVND (reference sequence). There are 14 residues in the CDR3. In DNA, the CDR3 is TGTGCTGAGGGGACAGGACTTTTCAATCAGCCCCAGCATTTT. It yields the protein CAEGTGLFNQPQHF. The complete variable domain, with remaining parts taken from reference TRBV19 and TRBJ1-5, reads DGGITQSPKYLFRKEGQNVTLSCEQNLNHDAMYWYRQDPGQGLRLIYYSQIVNDFQKGDIAEGYSVSREKKESFPLTVTSAQKNPTAFYLCAEGTGLFNQPQHFGDGTRLSIL.

This clone was counted a few times. This chain uses TRBV5-6 with TRBJ1-2; no firm D call. CDR1 SGHDT and CDR2 YYEEEE come from the germline V gene. Trimming cost V 4 bases and J 4 bases, with 17 bases left between them. This CDR3 has 15 amino acids. The CDR3 loop reads CASSLGSTVGYGYTF. In DNA, the CDR3 is TGTGCCAGCAGCCTCGGGTCGACCGTAGGCTATGGCTACACCTTC.

The chain joins TRBV7-9 to TRBJ1-2, with TRBD1 matching 11 bases. Per germline, CDR1 SEHNR and CDR2 FQNEAQ (reference sequence). V lost 4 bases and J lost 6; bases outside the gene matches: 10. The CDR3 loop spans 16 amino acids. DNA for the CDR3: TGTGCCAGCAGCTATAACCGGGACAGGGGGAAGAATGGCTACACCTTC. It encodes CASSYNRDRGKNGYTF.

There are a few counts of this clone. The rearrangement joins TRBV6-1 to TRBJ2-5; 9 bases are shared with TRBD1. This CDR3 is 15 amino acids long. V lost 0 bases to trimming and J lost 6 bases; unmatched junction nucleotides: 5. The germline V gene has CDR1 MNHNS and CDR2 SASEGT. This CDR3 is CASSEAGTGIKTQYF. Written as DNA, the CDR3 is TGTGCCAGCAGTGAAGCCGGGACAGGGATAAAGACCCAGTACTTC.

The rearrangement links TRBV11-3 to TRBJ1-1, with TRBD1 identical over 10 bases. CDR3 length: 14 residues. Per the germline V gene, CDR1 is SGHNT and CDR2 is YENEEA. V lost 4 bases and J lost 10; bases outside the gene matches: 9. CDR3 region: CASSSGQGERVAFF. Written as DNA, the CDR3 is TGTGCCAGCAGCTCCGGACAGGGGGAGCGTGTAGCTTTCTTT.

The V gene is TRBV9, the J gene TRBJ1-2; possibly TRBD1 for D (6 bases). This CDR3 is built from 13 residues. Trimming removed 2 bases at V and 8 bases at J, with 13 bases between. Germline CDR1 is SGDLS and CDR2 is YYNGEE. Here the CDR3 reads CASSVAAGAGYTF. CDR3 nucleotide sequence: TGTGCCAGCAGCGTGGCGGCAGGGGCCGGCTACACCTTC.

CDR3 sequence (DNA): TGTGCCAGCAGCCCCCGGACTAGCGGGGGTCTTCACACCGGGGAGCTGTTTTTT. Translating it yields CASSPRTSGGLHTGELFF. The V call is TRBV5-4, the J call TRBJ2-2; 13 bases match TRBD2. V lost 4 bases and J lost 3; bases outside the gene matches: 9. The CDR3 runs to 18 residues. Germline V CDR1 and CDR2: SGHNT, YYREEE (reference sequence).

CDR3 nucleotide sequence: TGTGCCAGCAGCGAACCCCAAAGCGGGAGATACTCCTACGAGCAGTACTTC. Its protein is CASSEPQSGRYSYEQYF. The rearrangement uses TRBV3-1 (or the pseudogene TRBV3-2) and TRBJ2-7; 8 bases are shared with TRBD2. The CDR3 is 17 amino acids. The junction had 12 bases not matched to a gene; V was cut back by 5 bases and J by 0 bases. Germline CDR1 reads LGHDT; CDR2 reads YNNKEL (reference sequence).

In this sample, this clone turned up once. The chain is built from TRBV5-1 and TRBJ2-7; D unclear. This CDR3 has 13 amino acids. Trimming removed 0 bases at V and 4 bases at J, with 8 bases between. Germline CDR1 reads SGHRS; CDR2 reads YFSETQ. The CDR3 region has the DNA TGCGCCAGCAGCTTGGCTAGAGGATACGAGCAGTACTTC. Its translation: CASSLARGYEQYF.

The chain employs TRBV18 and TRBJ2-1; D is uncertain. CDR3 size: 11 residues. V was pared by 6 bases and J by 4 bases, with 4 bases between. Germline V lookup: CDR1 KGHSH, CDR2 LQKENI. The CDR3 DNA follows: TGTGCCAGCTCCCTTTACAATGAGCAGTTCTTC. Encoded protein: CASSLYNEQFF.

V is TRBV6-5 and J is TRBJ2-7; TRBD1 matches at 10 bases. Trimming removed 8 bases from V and 0 bases from J; junction bases left unmatched: 4. The CDR3 is 14 residues long. Per germline, CDR1 MNHEY and CDR2 SVGAGI. CDR3 in amino acids: CASGTGVNSYEQYF. CDR3 DNA sequence: TGTGCCAGCGGGACAGGGGTGAACTCCTACGAGCAGTACTTC.

This clone was observed a handful of times. The CDR3 DNA reads TGTGCCAGTAGTATAGAGATGGGGGCCGCCTATGGCTACACCTTC. It translates to CASSIEMGAAYGYTF. The genes are TRBV19 and TRBJ1-2; tentatively, D is TRBD1 (6 bases). Germline V gene data show CDR1 as LNHDA and CDR2 as SQIVND (reference sequence). The CDR3 runs 15 residues. V was pared by 0 bases and J by 4 bases, with 12 bases between.